This TCR beta chain was found in a study of cytomegalovirus exposure and HLA in healthy donors. The study's findings and limits: A later analysis found most CMV-associated TCR beta chains apparently HLA-restricted. Later analysis associated a missense DCLRE1C variant with TCR beta V- and J-gene trimming.

A multiplex PCR was run with 60 Vbeta primers and 13 Jbeta primers. The repertoire was sequenced with immunoSEQ multiplex PCR; TCRdb's copy has only in-frame clones and lacks some. The table has around 140,000 clones, around 75% seen once. It was healthy bone marrow donors who served as donors. Concerning this clone: The antigen is undetermined.

The CDR3 is 15 amino acids. Per the germline V gene, CDR1 is MNHNS and CDR2 is SASEGT. Deletions cut 5 bases from V and 2 bases from J, with 16 bases between. The gene calls are TRBV6-1 and TRBJ2-7, with TRBD2 as a possible D gene (7 bases). The sequence was collected from a woman aged 18-30 years in good health and CMV-seronegative. The specimen sequenced was PBMCs. The CDR3 DNA reads TGTGCCAGCAGTTTAGCCCGGGGGGCCACCTACGAGCAGTACTTC. The encoded protein is CASSLARGATYEQYF.